A selection of T cell receptor beta chains follows, all from one sample in a study of cytomegalovirus exposure and HLA in healthy donors. Assay: immunoSEQ multiplex PCR; the TCRdb copy retains only in-frame clones and omits some. The data contain hundreds of thousands of clones, roughly 87% of them singletons. The sample consisted of PBMCs. These receptor sequences come from a woman aged 25 to 39 in good health and CMV-seronegative. CDR3s include the opening cysteine and the closing phenylalanine or tryptophan. A D gene is named only where the DNA matches it firmly. Rows may omit the clone size; those that give it use once, few, many or a size class.

NA	TRBV7-9	TRBJ2-2	NA	TGTGCCAGCAGCTTAGCGCTGGACGGGGAGCTGTTTTTT	CASSLALDGELFF
NA	TRBV6-4	TRBJ2-7	TRBD2	TGTGCCAGCAGCGAACGAGCGGGAGTCTCCTACGAGCAGTACTTC	CASSERAGVSYEQYF
once	TRBV6-5	TRBJ2-7	TRBD1	TGTGCCAGCAGTTACTCGGGACAGGGGGCTTCCGAGCAGTACTTC	CASSYSGQGASEQYF
few	TRBV6-5	TRBJ2-7	TRBD1	TGTGCCAGCAAAGTGACAGGGAGCTACGAGCAGTACTTC	CASKVTGSYEQYF
once	TRBV7-2	TRBJ2-4	TRBD2	TGTGCCAGCAGCTTATCACTAGCGAGTAAAAACATTCAGTACTTC	CASSLSLASKNIQYF
once	TRBV19	TRBJ2-1	NA	TGTGCCAGTAGTCCCGGGACAAACCCATACAATGAGCAGTTCTTC	CASSPGTNPYNEQFF
NA	TRBV9	TRBJ2-5	NA	TGTGCCAGCAGCGACAGCGCGGGACCTCAAGAGACCCAGTACTTC	CASSDSAGPQETQYF
NA	TRBV18	TRBJ2-3	TRBD1	TGTGCCAGCTCACCACCGAGGCAGGGGGCGCGAGATACGCAGTATTTT	CASSPPRQGARDTQYF
NA	TRBV5-1	TRBJ1-2	NA	TGCGCCAGCAGCCGCGACACTGGCTATGGCTACACCTTC	CASSRDTGYGYTF
NA	TRBV2	TRBJ2-7	NA	TGTGCCAGCCGGGCCTCCGGATACGAGCAGTACTTC	CASRASGYEQYF
NA	TRBV7-2	TRBJ2-1	NA	TGTGCCAGCAGCTTAGCGTTATCGAGACTAGAGACTCACAATGAGCAGTTCTTC	CASSLALSRLETHNEQFF
NA	TRBV7-9	TRBJ2-7	TRBD2	TGTGCCAGCAGCTTGGGACTAGCGTCCTACGAGCAGTACTTC	CASSLGLASYEQYF
NA	TRBV6-5	TRBJ1-5	TRBD1	TGTGCCAGCCGACAGGGGCATCAGCCCCAGCATTTT	CASRQGHQPQHF
NA	TRBV7-9	TRBJ2-7	NA	TGTGCCAGCAGCCCCCGAGTGGAAGAGCAGTACTTC	CASSPRVEEQYF
NA	TRBV19	TRBJ2-7	NA	TGTGCCTCAAGAGGGGCAGGGGCGCCGGGCGAGCAGTACTTC	CASRGAGAPGEQYF
NA	TRBV5-6	TRBJ2-7	NA	TGTGCCAGCAGCTTGGAGGGGGTGGGCGAGCAGTACTTC	CASSLEGVGEQYF
NA	TRBV25-1	TRBJ2-2	TRBD2	TGTGCCAGCAGTGATTTAGGGAGGGGCACCGGGGAGCTGTTTTTT	CASSDLGRGTGELFF
NA	TRBV19	TRBJ1-3	NA	TGTGCCAGTAGTATTAACACTCGATTCTCTGGAAACACCATATATTTT	CASSINTRFSGNTIYF
NA	TRBV2	TRBJ2-7	TRBD1	TGTGCCAGCAGTGAAGGAGAGACAGGGCTCTACGAGCAGTACTTC	CASSEGETGLYEQYF
few	TRBV4-1	TRBJ1-5	NA	TGCGCCAGCAGCCAAGCGACGGGGATGGGACCCCAGCATTTT	CASSQATGMGPQHF
NA	TRBV29-1	TRBJ1-2	NA	TGCAGCGTGGGCCCACAGGGTGTTCATGAGAAAGGTTATGGCTACACCTTC	CSVGPQGVHEKGYGYTF
once	TRBV5-1	TRBJ1-1	NA	TGCGCCAGCAGCTTGTTTCAGGGGACCAACACTGAAGCTTTCTTT	CASSLFQGTNTEAFF
NA	TRBV25-1	TRBJ1-1	TRBD1	TGTGCCAGCAGTGGAGACAGGGGAAGGGGCACTGAAGCTTTCTTT	CASSGDRGRGTEAFF
NA	TRBV6-1	TRBJ2-3	TRBD2	TGTGCCAGCATGGCAGGCGGGAGGGCCATAGATACGCAGTATTTT	CASMAGGRAIDTQYF
NA	TRBV14	TRBJ2-1	TRBD1	TGTGCCAGCAGCCAAGCCCTCCGACAGGGGGGCTACAATGAGCAGTTCTTC	CASSQALRQGGYNEQFF
NA	TRBV28	TRBJ2-7	TRBD2	TGTGCCAGCAGTTTAAATGGACTAGGGATAGGAGAGCAGTACTTC	CASSLNGLGIGEQYF
few	TRBV4-3	TRBJ2-7	TRBD2	TGCGCCAGCAGCCAAGATCTGCCTAGCGGAAGCTCCTACGAGCAGTACTTC	CASSQDLPSGSSYEQYF
NA	TRBV19	TRBJ1-1	NA	TGTGCCAGTAGTATCCTGGACGGCGGCACTGAAGCTTTCTTT	CASSILDGGTEAFF
NA	TRBV27	TRBJ2-1	NA	TGTGCCAGCAGTTTAGGGGGTGTGGGCAATGAGCAGTTCTTC	CASSLGGVGNEQFF
few	TRBV7-9	TRBJ1-4	NA	TGTGCCAGCAGCTTAGACCCGAATGAAAAACTGTTTTTT	CASSLDPNEKLFF
NA	TRBV6-1	TRBJ1-2	TRBD1	TGTGCCAGCAGCGCCTACGGGACAGGGCAGGGCTACACCTTC	CASSAYGTGQGYTF
NA	TRBV10-1	TRBJ2-1	NA	TGCGCCAGCAGTGAGTGGACGGGCGGGGAGCAGTTCTTC	CASSEWTGGEQFF
NA	TRBV28	TRBJ1-2	NA	TGTGCCAGCAGTTTATTTATGACACGACGAAACTATGGCTACACCTTC	CASSLFMTRRNYGYTF
once	TRBV7-9	TRBJ2-7	TRBD2	TGTGCCAGCAGCTTTCGACCGGACGGGACTAGCCACTACGAGCAGTACTTC	CASSFRPDGTSHYEQYF
NA	TRBV28	TRBJ2-7	TRBD1	TGTGCCAGCAGTTCAAAATATTCAGGGGGAGAGCAGTACTTC	CASSSKYSGGEQYF
NA	TRBV25-1	TRBJ2-3	NA	TGTGCCAGCAGTGAATATGCGGACGGGGATACGCAGTATTTT	CASSEYADGDTQYF
once	TRBV7-9	TRBJ2-7	TRBD1	TGTGCCAGCAGGACGGACAGGGAAGAGCCGCAGCAGTACTTC	CASRTDREEPQQYF
NA	TRBV6-1	TRBJ1-4	NA	TGTGCCAGCAGTGGGGCTTTATCATCTAATGAAAAACTGTTTTTT	CASSGALSSNEKLFF
NA	TRBV7-8	TRBJ1-2	NA	TGTGCCAGCAGCTTCCGGGAATATGGCTACACCTTC	CASSFREYGYTF
NA	TRBV28	TRBJ1-5	NA	TGTGCCAGCAGCCCCGCGGGGGACTTTAGGCATTTT	CASSPAGDFRHF
NA	TRBV25-1	TRBJ2-7	TRBD2	TGTGCCAGCAGTGGTATTAGCGGGAGAAGAGAAACCTACGAGCAGTACTTC	CASSGISGRRETYEQYF
NA	TRBV7-9	TRBJ2-7	NA	TGTGCCAGCAGCTTAGCGAGCGACTACGAGCAGTACTTC	CASSLASDYEQYF
NA	TRBV28	TRBJ2-1	NA	TGTGCCAGCAGTTTGGAGGGAGGTCACAATGAGCAGTTCTTC	CASSLEGGHNEQFF
NA	TRBV6-5	TRBJ2-5	NA	TGTGCCAGCAAAATTGTACAGGGCCAAGAGACCCAGTACTTC	CASKIVQGQETQYF
NA	TRBV7-9	TRBJ1-2	NA	TGTGCCAGCAGCCCATGGGTTCTAACAGGTCCTGGGAATGGCTACACCTTC	CASSPWVLTGPGNGYTF
few	TRBV18	TRBJ1-5	NA	TGTGCCAGCTCACCTGGTGGGAGTAATCAGCCCCAGCATTTT	CASSPGGSNQPQHF
NA	TRBV9	TRBJ2-7	NA	TGTGCCAGCAGCGTCCCGGGAGTGGACTACGAGCAGTACTTC	CASSVPGVDYEQYF
once	TRBV5-6	TRBJ2-5	NA	TGTGCCAGCAGCCTCCTTGGAGTCAGGGATGGTCAAGAGACCCAGTACTTC	CASSLLGVRDGQETQYF
NA	TRBV19	TRBJ2-7	NA	TGTGCCAGTACCTCGGGGTACGAGCAGTACTTC	CASTSGYEQYF
NA	TRBV4-3	TRBJ2-7	NA	TGCGCCAGCAGCCAAGAGGGACGGGGCTACGAGCAGTACTTC	CASSQEGRGYEQYF
NA	TRBV7-9	TRBJ2-3	TRBD2	TGTGCCAGCAGCCCACTAGCGGAAACAGATACGCAGTATTTT	CASSPLAETDTQYF
NA	TRBV7-8	TRBJ2-5	NA	TGTGCCAGCAGCTTTCGGGAAGAGACCCAGTACTTC	CASSFREETQYF
NA	TRBV4-1	TRBJ1-3	TRBD1	TGCGCCAGCAGCCAAGATTGGACAGGGGGAAACACCATATATTTT	CASSQDWTGGNTIYF
once	TRBV5-4	TRBJ1-5	TRBD1	TGTGCCAGCAGCTTGGTTCCGACAGGGGTCCAGCCCCAGCATTTT	CASSLVPTGVQPQHF
NA	TRBV11-2	TRBJ2-7	NA	TGTGCCAGCAGCTTAGTGCCCTCCGAGCAGTACTTC	CASSLVPSEQYF
NA	TRBV18	TRBJ1-1	NA	TGTGCCAGCTCAGAACAGGTGAACACTGAAGCTTTCTTT	CASSEQVNTEAFF
NA	TRBV6-5	TRBJ2-7	TRBD2	TGTGCCAGCAGTTCACTAGCGGGATCCTACGAGCAGTACTTC	CASSSLAGSYEQYF
NA	TRBV11-1	TRBJ2-1	TRBD2	TGTGCCAGCAGCTTAACTAGCGGGAGAATTTTTTTTCCCATTGAGCAGTTCTTC	CASSLTSGRIFFPIEQFF